These 21 T cell receptor beta chains were all obtained from the same sample, sequenced in a study of CD8+ T cells in alopecia areata (dated by TCRdb to the late 2010s). Receptors were amplified or captured by the immunoSEQ multiplex PCR assay. For TCR sequencing, RNA was extracted from every sample and reverse transcribed into cDNA to serve as template. The table was pulled from immuneACCESS by TCRdb, which kept in-frame rearrangements only. Such tables lose some clones; where checked, under half of the loss comes from unresolved V genes, and the rest has no known cause. This sample is represented by about 99,000 clones; 85% to 90% of them were singletons. The ten largest make up approximately 10% of the sample. Reading the label with the study, this specimen's treatment or condition is: oral pan-JAK inhibitor, 5-10 mg twice daily. The sample in question was CD8+ T cells sorted from blood, obtained at approximately week 30, from a patient treated with tofacitinib. These receptors all come from a human donor with alopecia areata.

The genes are TRBV6-5 and TRBJ1-2, with D possibly being TRBD1 (6 bases). Trimming took off 8 bases at V and 5 bases at J, with 15 bases between the two ends. Germline values: CDR1 MNHEY, CDR2 SVGAGI. The CDR3 runs to 13 residues. The CDR3 protein is CASSGGARYGYTF. CDR3 nucleotide sequence: TGTGCCAGCTCTGGGGGGGCCCGATATGGCTACACCTTC.

The V gene is TRBV4-1, the J gene TRBJ1-1; D remains ambiguous. Germline V gives CDR1 MGHRA, CDR2 YSYEKL. The CDR3 totals 16 residues. With 0 bases removed from V and 2 bases from J, the gap between germline ends came to 13 bases. CDR3 nucleotides: TGCGCCAGCAGCCAAGAGGGGAGACAACCAAACACTGAAGCTTTCTTT. It translates to CASSQEGRQPNTEAFF.

The rearrangement links TRBV14 to TRBJ2-1, with 8 bases identical to TRBD1. The CDR3 covers 16 residues. Germline CDR1 and CDR2: SGHDN and FVKESK. The trim removed 4 bases at V and 7 bases at J, leaving 12 bases unmatched. The CDR3 DNA sequence: TGTGCCAGCAGCCCCCTAGGACAGGGACCGGGAAATGAGCAGTTCTTC. Protein product: CASSPLGQGPGNEQFF.

The chain couples TRBV5-1 to TRBJ2-7; possibly TRBD2 for D (6 bases). The CDR3 covers 17 residues. The V end was cut by 5 bases, the J end by 2 bases, with 23 bases between. Germline assignment: CDR1 SGHRS and CDR2 YFSETQ. As DNA, the CDR3 is TGCGCCAGCAGGATTGATGGGGTCCGGGAGCAGCCCTACGAGCAGTACTTC. Amino acid sequence: CASRIDGVREQPYEQYF.

V usage is TRBV6-5 and J usage is TRBJ2-3; no clear D gene. Germline lookup yields CDR1 MNHEY and CDR2 SVGAGI. Trimming pared 0 bases from V and 5 bases from J, leaving 12 bases between. The CDR3 is made up of 15 amino acids. DNA for the CDR3: TGTGCCAGCAGTTACTCGATTGAAATGTTAGATACGCAGTATTTT. The encoded protein is CASSYSIEMLDTQYF.

The V call is TRBV30, the J call TRBJ2-2, with D possibly TRBD1 on 6 matching bases. Germline assignment: CDR1 GTSNPN and CDR2 SVGIG (reference sequence). V lost 4 bases and J lost 8, with 20 bases in between. The CDR3 length is 15 residues. The CDR3, as DNA: TGTGCCTGGACCCTTCCCGGACAGCACATGGGGGAGCTGTTTTTT. Translated: CAWTLPGQHMGELFF.

This clone has a handful of counts. The CDR3 coding sequence is TGCAGCGCTCGACGGGAGAACACCGGGGAGCTGTTTTTT. Translating gives CSARRENTGELFF. V usage is TRBV29-1 and J usage is TRBJ2-2; D is perhaps TRBD2 (5 bases). V was shortened by 7 bases and J by 1 base, with 10 bases between the two germline ends. Germline CDR1 reads SQVTM; CDR2 reads ANQGSEA. This CDR3 spans 13 amino acids.

The V and J genes are TRBV27 and TRBJ2-7; D call uncertain. The germline gives CDR1 MNHEY, CDR2 SMNVEV (reference sequence). Between the trimmed V and J ends, which lost 0 bases and 3 bases, there was a span of 6 bases. CDR3 length equals 13 residues. CDR3 DNA sequence: TGTGCCAGCAGTTTATCGATGGGCTACGAGCAGTACTTC. This sequence encodes CASSLSMGYEQYF.

This rearrangement joins TRBV27 to TRBJ2-2, with a possible D match to TRBD2 (5 bases). Trimming removed 10 bases from V and 3 bases from J, with 9 bases in between. This CDR3 is built from 12 residues. Germline V gene data show CDR1 as MNHEY and CDR2 as SMNVEV (reference sequence). CDR3 nucleotides: TGTGCCACAGGACTGCACACCGGGGAGCTGTTTTTT. Protein: CATGLHTGELFF.

The chain couples TRBV27 to TRBJ2-2, with TRBD1 matching 7 bases. This CDR3 has 16 amino acids. Trimming cost V 3 bases and J 4 bases; bases outside gene matches: 8. The germline CDR1 and CDR2 sequences are MNHEY and SMNVEV (reference sequence). CDR3 nucleotides: TGTGCCAGCAGTTTCTCTCTGACAGGGATCACCGGGGAGCTGTTTTTT. Its translation is CASSFSLTGITGELFF.

The sample holds a few counts of this clone. The J gene is TRBJ2-3, the V gene TRBV2; 7 nucleotides align to TRBD2. J was trimmed by 3 bases and V by 7 bases; bases with no gene match: 7. This CDR3 has 14 residues. The V gene's germline CDR1 is SNHLY and CDR2 FYNNEI. This CDR3 is CASISGRETDTQYF. The CDR3 DNA reads as TGTGCCAGCATCTCAGGGCGGGAGACAGATACGCAGTATTTT.

The chain uses TRBV11-2 and TRBJ2-3; 8 positions agree with TRBD2. V shed 7 bases and J 0 bases; nucleotides not matched to a gene: 3. This CDR3 contains 14 residues. CDR1 SGHAT and CDR2 FQNNGV come from the germline V gene. The CDR3 protein is CASTSSGSTDTQYF. In DNA, the CDR3 is TGTGCCAGCACCTCTAGCGGGAGCACAGATACGCAGTATTTT.

The chain combines TRBV7-6 with TRBJ2-1; possible D gene TRBD2, 7 bases. CDR1 is SGHVS, CDR2 FNYEAQ, per germline. The CDR3 runs 17 residues. Trimming removed 1 base at V and 0 bases at J, with 13 bases between. Here the CDR3 reads CASSLVGGGPSYNEQFF. CDR3 nucleotides: TGTGCCAGCAGCTTAGTAGGGGGGGGGCCCTCCTACAATGAGCAGTTCTTC.

This chain joins TRBV6-1 and TRBJ2-3, with TRBD2 matching over 12 bases. The CDR3 is 15 residues long. The ends lost 10 bases at V and 5 bases at J; junction bases unmatched: 10. Germline values: CDR1 MNHNS, CDR2 SASEGT. CDR3 sequence (DNA): TGTGCCACCCAAGAACTAGCGGGAGGAGGAGATACGCAGTATTTT. It yields the protein CATQELAGGGDTQYF.

The V and J genes are TRBV4-2 and TRBJ2-7; maybe TRBD1 (6 bases). The CDR3 runs 15 residues. Germline V gives CDR1 LGHNA, CDR2 YNFKEQ. The V gene lost 5 bases and the J gene lost 5 bases, with 19 bases spanning the gap. CDR3 sequence: CASSAPLGAGDEQYF. In DNA form, the CDR3 reads TGTGCCAGCAGCGCACCCCTGGGGGCCGGAGACGAGCAGTACTTC.

This sequence joins TRBV6-1 and TRBJ1-2; D is unresolved. Trimming left V 2 bases short and J 3 bases short, with 7 bases between. CDR1 MNHNS and CDR2 SASEGT come from the germline V gene. This CDR3 contains 13 residues. CDR3 sequence (DNA): TGTGCCAGCAGTGAAATTGGATACTATGGCTACACCTTC. Amino acid sequence: CASSEIGYYGYTF.

The chain couples TRBV11-2 to TRBJ1-3, with 7 bases lining up with TRBD1. V lost 0 bases and J lost 2; bases outside the gene matches: 1. The CDR3 is made up of 15 amino acids. Germline CDR1 is SGHAT and CDR2 is FQNNGV. CDR3 sequence (DNA): TGTGCCAGCAGCTTAGAAACAGGGGCTGGAAACACCATATATTTT. This codes for CASSLETGAGNTIYF.

The chain uses TRBV7-6 and TRBJ2-7, with 11 bases matching TRBD2. The trim removed 5 bases at V and 1 base at J, leaving 4 bases unmatched. The CDR3 runs to 15 residues. CDR1 is SGHVS, CDR2 FNYEAQ, per germline. The CDR3 DNA sequence: TGTGCCAGCAGCCCAGGGACTAGCGGTTCCTACGAGCAGTACTTC. Residues: CASSPGTSGSYEQYF.

The V call is TRBV7-2, the J call TRBJ2-3; 10 nucleotides match TRBD2. CDR1 SGHTA and CDR2 FQGNSA come from the germline V gene. The V gene end was trimmed by 5 bases and the J gene end by 5 bases; junction bases not matched to a gene: 13. The CDR3 is 17 residues long. The chain's CDR3 is CASSRRLSGGREDTQYF. CDR3 sequence (DNA): TGTGCCAGCAGCCGGCGACTTAGCGGGGGGAGGGAAGATACGCAGTATTTT.

The V call is TRBV5-5, the J call TRBJ2-7, with D possibly being TRBD1 (6 bases). This CDR3 spans 16 amino acids. V lost 4 bases and J 3 bases, leaving 20 bases between the germline ends. The germline V gene encodes CDR1 SGHKS and CDR2 YYEKEE (reference sequence). CDR3 sequence (DNA): TGTGCCAGCAGCCCATACCTGGGGACAAATTTCTACGAGCAGTACTTC. Its translation is CASSPYLGTNFYEQYF.

This clone was seen a single time. CDR3 loop: CASSSSRDREKLFF. The CDR3 DNA follows: TGTGCCAGCAGCTCGTCCCGGGACAGGGAAAAACTGTTTTTT. V is TRBV7-9 and J is TRBJ1-4; 8 bases match TRBD1. There are 14 residues in the CDR3. J gave up 8 bases and V 4 bases, and 6 bases lay outside the gene matches. Germline loops: CDR1 SEHNR, CDR2 FQNEAQ (reference sequence).